This T cell receptor (beta chain) was observed in a study of patients and donors after allogeneic stem cell transplantation. TCRdb ran MiXCR on the RT-PCR reads and lists one entry per CDR3 protein. Of about 160,000 distinct CDR3 sequences in the sample, around 28% were seen once. Trimming took 3 bases from V and 7 from J, leaving 12 bases between them. In germline, CDR1 is SQVTM, CDR2 ANQGSEA. CDR3 length equals 12 residues. The chain combines TRBV29-1 with TRBJ1-1; the D gene is possibly TRBD1 (5 bases). The source of this sequence is a human donor who was either an allogeneic HSCT recipient or a stem cell or donor lymphocyte infusion donor (not recorded which). It is not recorded whose cells these are; they may come from a transplant donor. The sample consisted of blood, either unsorted or a sorted T cell fraction (not recorded which). The CDR3 nucleotides are TGCAGCGTTGACCTTAAGGGGTTTGAAGCTTTCTTT. Translated, it gives CSVDLKGFEAFF.